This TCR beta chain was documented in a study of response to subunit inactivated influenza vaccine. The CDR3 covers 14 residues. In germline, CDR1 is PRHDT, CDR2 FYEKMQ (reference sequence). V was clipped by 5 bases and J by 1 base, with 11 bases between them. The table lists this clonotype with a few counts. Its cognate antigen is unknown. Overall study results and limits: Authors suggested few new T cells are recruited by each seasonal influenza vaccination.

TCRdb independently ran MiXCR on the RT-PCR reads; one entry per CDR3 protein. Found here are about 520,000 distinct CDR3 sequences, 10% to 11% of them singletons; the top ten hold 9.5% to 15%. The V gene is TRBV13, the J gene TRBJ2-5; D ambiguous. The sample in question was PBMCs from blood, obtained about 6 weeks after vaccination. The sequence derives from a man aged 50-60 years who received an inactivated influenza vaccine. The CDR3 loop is CASSPKTIQETQYF. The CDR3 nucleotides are TGTGCCAGCAGCCCTAAGACAATCCAAGAGACCCAGTACTTC.